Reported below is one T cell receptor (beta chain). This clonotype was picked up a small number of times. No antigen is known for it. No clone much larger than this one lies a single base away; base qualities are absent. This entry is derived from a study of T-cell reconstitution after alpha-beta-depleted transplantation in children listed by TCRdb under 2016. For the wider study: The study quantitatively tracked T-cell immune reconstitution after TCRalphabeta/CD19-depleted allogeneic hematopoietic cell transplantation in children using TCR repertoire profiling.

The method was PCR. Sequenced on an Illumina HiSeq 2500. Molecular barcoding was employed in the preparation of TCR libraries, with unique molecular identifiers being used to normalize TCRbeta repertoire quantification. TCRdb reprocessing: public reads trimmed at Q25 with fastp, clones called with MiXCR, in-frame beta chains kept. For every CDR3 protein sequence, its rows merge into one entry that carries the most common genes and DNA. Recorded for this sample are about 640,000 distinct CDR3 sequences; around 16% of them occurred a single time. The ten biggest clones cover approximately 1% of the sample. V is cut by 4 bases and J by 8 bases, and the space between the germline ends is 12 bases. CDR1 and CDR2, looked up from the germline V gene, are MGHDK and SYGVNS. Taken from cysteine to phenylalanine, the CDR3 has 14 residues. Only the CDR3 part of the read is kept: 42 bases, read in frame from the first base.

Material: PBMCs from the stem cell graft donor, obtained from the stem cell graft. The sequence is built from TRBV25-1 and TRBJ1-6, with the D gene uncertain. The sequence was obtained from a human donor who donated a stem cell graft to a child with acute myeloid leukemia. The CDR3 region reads CASSAENRYSPLHF. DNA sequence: TGTGCCAGCAGTGCAGAGAACAGATATTCACCCCTCCACTTT.